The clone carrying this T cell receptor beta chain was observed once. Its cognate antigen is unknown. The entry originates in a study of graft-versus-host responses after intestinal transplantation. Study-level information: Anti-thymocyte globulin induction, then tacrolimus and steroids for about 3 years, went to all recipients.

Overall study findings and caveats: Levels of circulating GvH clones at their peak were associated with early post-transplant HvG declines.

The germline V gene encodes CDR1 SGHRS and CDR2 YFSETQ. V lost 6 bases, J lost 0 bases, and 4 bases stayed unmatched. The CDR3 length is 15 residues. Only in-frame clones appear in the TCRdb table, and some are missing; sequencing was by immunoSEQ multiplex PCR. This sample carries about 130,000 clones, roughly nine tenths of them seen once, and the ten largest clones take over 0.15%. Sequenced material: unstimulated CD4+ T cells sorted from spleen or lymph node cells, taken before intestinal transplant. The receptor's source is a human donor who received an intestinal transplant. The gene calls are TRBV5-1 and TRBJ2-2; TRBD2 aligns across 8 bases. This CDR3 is CASKMGLANTGELFF. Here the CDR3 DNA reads TGCGCCAGCAAGATGGGACTAGCGAACACCGGGGAGCTGTTTTTT.